The 2 T cell receptor beta chains given below trace back to one sample, sequenced in a study of blood T cell repertoires in COVID-19. Clones were read by immunoSEQ multiplex PCR, and TCRdb kept only the in-frame ones, dropping some. Here the sample spans approximately 530,000 clones, roughly nine tenths being singletons. Sequencing input: peripheral blood. The receptors were gathered from a woman aged 45 to 65 with COVID-19, enrolled during active disease.

Only one count was recorded for this clone. This chain joins TRBV3-1 (or the pseudogene TRBV3-2) and TRBJ1-3, with 7 bases lining up with TRBD1. Germline loops: CDR1 LGHDT, CDR2 YNNKEL (reference sequence). V lost 6 bases and J lost 6; bases outside the gene matches: 8. This CDR3 comprises 14 residues. DNA for the CDR3: TGTGCCAGCAGTGAGACAGGGCCTGAAAACACCATATATTTT. Its protein product is CASSETGPENTIYF.

The gene calls are TRBV27 and TRBJ2-7; the D gene is possibly TRBD1 (6 bases). Trimming pared 5 bases from V and 0 bases from J, leaving 11 bases between. The CDR3 has 14 amino acids. Germline V gene lookup returns CDR1 MNHEY and CDR2 SMNVEV (reference sequence). The CDR3 coding sequence is TGTGCCAGCAGTCCCAGGACAGCCTCCTACGAGCAGTACTTC. Amino acids: CASSPRTASYEQYF.